This T cell receptor (beta chain) originates from a study of post-analysis software for immune sequencing data. About the research overall: Both relapsing-remitting and secondary progressive multiple sclerosis featured among the disease courses, as did progressive-relapsing multiple sclerosis.

cDNA libraries of TCR beta carried unique molecular identifiers. About 460,000 cDNA molecules were obtained from roughly 1 to 10 million T cells. MiXCR, run by TCRdb on the PCR reads, gives a single entry per CDR3 protein. Of roughly 540,000 distinct CDR3 sequences listed, 34% were seen once; the top ten hold about 6%. Study-wide results and caveats: Strong co-clustering by F measure was evident for samples that had been prepared in the same batch.

As for this clonotype: Its antigen is undetermined.

This clonotype was sampled from a girl aged 2-17 years with multiple sclerosis. Sequenced input: blood.

CDR3 loop: CSARDQSGRSNQPQHF. DNA of the CDR3: TGCAGTGCTAGAGACCAGTCAGGGAGGAGCAATCAGCCCCAGCATTTT. The chain links TRBV20-1 to TRBJ1-5, with D possibly matching TRBD1 (5 bases). This CDR3 contains 16 residues. The V gene lost 0 bases and the J gene lost 1 base, with 13 bases spanning the gap. Per germline, CDR1 DFQATT and CDR2 SNEGSKA (reference sequence).